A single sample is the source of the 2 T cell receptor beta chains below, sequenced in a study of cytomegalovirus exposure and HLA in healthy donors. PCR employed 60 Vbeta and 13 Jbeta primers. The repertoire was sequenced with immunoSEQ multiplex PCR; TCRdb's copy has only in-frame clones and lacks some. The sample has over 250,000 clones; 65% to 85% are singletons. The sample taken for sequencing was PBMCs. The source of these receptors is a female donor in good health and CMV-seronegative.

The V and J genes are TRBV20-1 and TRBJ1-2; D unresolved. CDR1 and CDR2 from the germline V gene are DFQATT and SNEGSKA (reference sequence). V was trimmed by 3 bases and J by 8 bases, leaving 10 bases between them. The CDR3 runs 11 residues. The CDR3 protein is CSASAGEGYTF. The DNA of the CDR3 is TGCAGTGCTAGTGCCGGGGAAGGCTACACCTTC.

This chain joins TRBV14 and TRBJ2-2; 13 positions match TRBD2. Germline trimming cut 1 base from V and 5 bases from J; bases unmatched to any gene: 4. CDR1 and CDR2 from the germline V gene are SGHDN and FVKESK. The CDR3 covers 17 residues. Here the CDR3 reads CASSQGTSGRRTGELFF. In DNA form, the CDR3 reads TGTGCCAGCAGCCAAGGGACTAGCGGGAGAAGGACCGGGGAGCTGTTTTTT.